This TCR beta chain was identified during a study of control samples from healthy donors and cancer patients. V gave up 4 bases and J gave up 4 bases, with 5 bases separating them. CDR3 length: 13 residues. CDR1 MRHNA and CDR2 SNTAGT come from the germline V gene. Sequenced by immunoSEQ multiplex PCR; TCRdb stores in-frame clones only, minus some. Counted here are tens of thousands of clones, around 87% occurring once; the ten biggest clones make up around 1.3%. The receptor comes from a woman aged 45-65 years in good health. The specimen sequenced was blood. The rearrangement joins TRBV6-4 to TRBJ1-6; the D is unclear. The CDR3 region has the DNA TGTGCCAGCAGTGTCTCATATAATTCACCCCTCCACTTT. This codes for CASSVSYNSPLHF.